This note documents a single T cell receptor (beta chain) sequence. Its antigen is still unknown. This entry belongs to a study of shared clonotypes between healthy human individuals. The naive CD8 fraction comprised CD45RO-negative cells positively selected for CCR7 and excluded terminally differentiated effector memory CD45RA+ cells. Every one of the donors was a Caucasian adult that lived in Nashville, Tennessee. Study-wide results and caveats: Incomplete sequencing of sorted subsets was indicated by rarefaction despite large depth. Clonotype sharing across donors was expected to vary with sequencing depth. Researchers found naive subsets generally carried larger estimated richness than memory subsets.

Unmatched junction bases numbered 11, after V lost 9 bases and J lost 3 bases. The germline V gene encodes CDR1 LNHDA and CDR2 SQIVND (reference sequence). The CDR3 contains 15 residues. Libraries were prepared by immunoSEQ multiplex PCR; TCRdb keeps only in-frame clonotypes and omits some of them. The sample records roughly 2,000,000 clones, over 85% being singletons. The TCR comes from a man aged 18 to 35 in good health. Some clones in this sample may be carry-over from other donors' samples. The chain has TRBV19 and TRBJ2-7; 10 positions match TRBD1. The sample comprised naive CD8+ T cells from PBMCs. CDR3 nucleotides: TGTGCCAGCACCCATCGACAGGGGGCTATCTACGAGCAGTACTTC. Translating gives CASTHRQGAIYEQYF.